The 2 T cell receptor beta chains below were found in one sample sequenced in a study of T cells in Graves' hyperthyroidism and ophthalmopathy. Amplified TCR beta CDR3 regions derived from RNA transcripts. The study used the HTBI primer set for a first-round RT-PCR of the TCR CDR3. TCRdb processed the multiplex PCR reads anew with MiXCR; each CDR3 protein has one entry. The sample has hundreds of thousands of distinct CDR3 sequences, roughly an eighth seen once. The sequenced material came from blood. These receptors were collected from a woman under 30 with Graves' hyperthyroidism.

Worth noting for this clonotype: Relative to the germline gene, one junction end is altered; a read error may explain this. The chain recombines TRBV14 with TRBJ2-3, with D perhaps matching TRBD2 (5 bases). CDR3 length: 16 amino acids. Germline CDR1 SGHDN, CDR2 FVKESK. The CDR3 DNA reads TGTGCCAGCAGCCAAGAACTAGGTTCCAGCACAGATACGCAGTCTTTT. Its protein product is CASSQELGSSTDTQSF. The whole variable domain, filled in from reference TRBV14 and TRBJ2-3, reads EAGVTQFPSHSVIEKGQTVTLRCDPISGHDNLYWYRRVMGKEIKFLLHFVKESKQDESGMPNNRFLAERTGGTYSTLKVQPAELEDSGVYFCASSQELGSSTDTQSFGPGTRLTVL.

This clonotype was observed many times. This sequence joins TRBV7-2 and TRBJ2-2; no clear D. Germline lookup yields CDR1 SGHTA and CDR2 FQGNSA. Trimming took 4 bases from V and 6 from J, leaving 9 bases between them. CDR3 length equals 13 residues. This chain's CDR3 is CASSSQTSGELFF. CDR3 DNA: TGTGCCAGCAGCTCACAAACGTCCGGGGAGCTGTTTTTT. The whole variable domain, filled in from reference TRBV7-2 and TRBJ2-2, reads GAGVSQSPSNKVTEKGKDVELRCDPISGHTALYWYRQSLGQGLEFLIYFQGNSAPDKSGLPSDRFSAERTGGSVSTLTIQRTQQEDSAVYLCASSSQTSGELFFGEGSRLTVL.